The next 7 T cell receptor beta chains were all read from a single sample in a study of cytomegalovirus exposure and HLA in healthy donors. The PCR contained 60 Vbeta and 13 Jbeta primers. Using immunoSEQ multiplex PCR, the repertoire was profiled, and TCRdb retains in-frame clones only, with some absent. The sample includes 110,000 or so clones, 60% to 80% of them seen just once. Specimen: PBMCs. The receptors come from a man aged 50 to 59 in good health and CMV-seropositive.

The chain recombines TRBV10-3 with TRBJ1-2, with TRBD1 matching over 11 bases. Germline V gene lookup returns CDR1 ENHRY and CDR2 SYGVKD. V was pared by 2 bases and J by 4 bases, with 3 bases of the junction left unmatched. This CDR3 region has 15 residues. CDR3 in amino acids: CAISEIGTGGYGYTF. CDR3 sequence (DNA): TGTGCCATCAGTGAGATTGGGACAGGGGGCTATGGCTACACCTTC.

In the case of this clone: The same CDR3 is also encoded by other DNA sequences in this sample. The J gene is TRBJ1-6, the V gene TRBV18; TRBD1 matches at 7 bases. Trimming at V came to 6 bases and at J to 5 bases, leaving 7 bases not matched to a gene. The CDR3 contains 15 residues. CDR1 is KGHSH, CDR2 LQKENI, per germline. The CDR3 loop is CASSPSDRDNSPLHF. CDR3 nucleotide sequence: TGTGCCAGCTCTCCGTCCGACAGGGATAATTCACCCCTCCACTTT.

V is TRBV2 and J is TRBJ1-1; 7 bases fit TRBD1. The CDR3 is 13 amino acids. V was pared by 10 bases and J by 2 bases, with 7 bases of the junction left unmatched. The germline V gene has CDR1 SNHLY and CDR2 FYNNEI. The CDR3 here is CATDRDGNTEAFF. In nucleotides, the CDR3 is TGTGCCACAGACAGGGATGGAAACACTGAAGCTTTCTTT.

This clone has just a few counts. The chain carries TRBV29-1 and TRBJ2-3; D ambiguous. The CDR3 extends over 15 amino acids. Germline CDR1 is SQVTM and CDR2 is ANQGSEA. V shed 2 bases and J shed 2 bases, with 14 bases lying between them. The CDR3 loop reads CSVEQRRKITDTQYF. CDR3 in DNA: TGCAGCGTTGAACAGCGCCGGAAAATCACAGATACGCAGTATTTT.

This clone was seen only once. This rearrangement joins TRBV6-6 to TRBJ1-5; no reliable D call. The V gene lost 4 bases and the J gene lost 3 bases, with 13 bases spanning the gap. The germline V gene has CDR1 MNHNY and CDR2 SVGAGI (reference sequence). This CDR3 is 15 amino acids long. CDR3 sequence (DNA): TGTGCCAGCAGTTGGGAGGGAGTGAACAATCAGCCCCAGCATTTT. It translates to CASSWEGVNNQPQHF.

On this clone itself: The germline gene is not matched at one end of the junction; a read error may be the cause. V gene TRBV5-8 combines with J gene TRBJ1-4; unclear D gene. From germline, CDR1 is SGHTS and CDR2 YDEGEE. CDR3 length equals 13 residues. The CDR3 here is CASSLAVEGRSWF. In DNA, the CDR3 is TGTGCCAGCAGCTTGGCCGTGGAAGGGAGGAGCTGGTTT.

V is TRBV18 and J is TRBJ1-2; TRBD1 is a possible D gene (5 bases). The CDR3 has 15 residues. CDR1 is KGHSH, CDR2 LQKENI, per germline. V shed 6 bases and J shed 6 bases, with 20 bases lying between them. The DNA for the CDR3 is TGTGCCAGCTCTCAAGATCATCGGCAGGGCCATGGCTACACCTTC. It specifies CASSQDHRQGHGYTF. The full variable domain, its missing parts supplied by reference TRBV18 and TRBJ1-2, is NAGVMQNPRHLVRRRGQEARLRCSPMKGHSHVYWYRQLPEEGLKFMVYLQKENIIDESGMPKERFSAEFPKEGPSILRIQQVVRGDSAAYFCASSQDHRQGHGYTFGSGTRLTVV.